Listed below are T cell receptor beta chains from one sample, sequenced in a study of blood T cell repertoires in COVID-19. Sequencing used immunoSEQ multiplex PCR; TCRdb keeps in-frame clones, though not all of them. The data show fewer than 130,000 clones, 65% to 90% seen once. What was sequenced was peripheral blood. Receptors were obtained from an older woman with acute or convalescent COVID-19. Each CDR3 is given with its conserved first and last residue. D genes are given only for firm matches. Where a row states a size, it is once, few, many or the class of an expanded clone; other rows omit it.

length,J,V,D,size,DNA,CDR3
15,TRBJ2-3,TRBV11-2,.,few,TGTGCCAGCAGCTTAGACAGGTCCGACACAGATACGCAGTATTTT,CASSLDRSDTDTQYF
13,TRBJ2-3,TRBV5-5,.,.,TGTGCCAGCAGCACCGTGGGAGTAGATACGCAGTATTTT,CASSTVGVDTQYF
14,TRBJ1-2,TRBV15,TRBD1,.,TGTGCCACCAGCAAGGACAACAGGGGTGGGGGCTACACCTTC,CATSKDNRGGGYTF
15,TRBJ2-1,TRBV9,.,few,TGTGCCAGCAGCGTAGTAGGGGGGGCCTACAATGAGCAGTTCTTC,CASSVVGGAYNEQFF
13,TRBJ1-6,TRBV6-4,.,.,TGTGCCAGCAGTGACTCGACAAATTCACCCCTCCACTTT,CASSDSTNSPLHF
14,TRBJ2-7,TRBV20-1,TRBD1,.,TGCAGTGCTAGTTCCGGGACAGGGGGCTACGAGCAGTACTTC,CSASSGTGGYEQYF
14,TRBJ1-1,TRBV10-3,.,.,TGTGCCACGGGAAGGGGGGGAGAGAACACTGAAGCTTTCTTT,CATGRGGENTEAFF
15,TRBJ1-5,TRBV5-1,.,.,TGCGCCAGCAGCTTGGACGGGGGGGGCGGTCAGCCCCAGCATTTT,CASSLDGGGGQPQHF
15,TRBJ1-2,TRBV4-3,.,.,TGCGCCAGCAGCCTCCGTGAGGGGGGGCACTATGGCTACACCTTC,CASSLREGGHYGYTF
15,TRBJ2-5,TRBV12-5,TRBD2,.,TGTGCTAGTGGTTTAGGCACTAGCGGTCGGGAGACCCAGTACTTC,CASGLGTSGRETQYF